Below, one TCR beta chain is given with its context. Its antigen is unknown. CDR1 SNHLY and CDR2 FYNNEI come from the germline V gene. The CDR3 runs to 16 residues. V trimming: 2 bases; J trimming: 3 bases; junction bases outside the gene matches: 7. The data originate from a study of cytomegalovirus exposure and HLA in healthy donors. Study-wide results and caveats: Some TCR beta chains (roughly 150 of them) were listed as cytomegalovirus-associated.

TCRdb keeps only in-frame clones here, not all; method: immunoSEQ multiplex PCR. Here the sample spans 100,000 to 150,000 clones, about nine tenths being singletons. The sequence derives from a man aged 30-40 years in good health and CMV-seronegative. The sample was PBMCs. The genes are TRBV2 and TRBJ1-5, with 7 nucleotides matching TRBD1. The CDR3 sequence: CASSELGGVDNQPQHF. CDR3 nucleotide sequence: TGTGCCAGCAGTGAATTAGGGGGCGTCGACAATCAGCCCCAGCATTTT.